A single sample is the source of the 17 T cell receptor beta chains below, sequenced in a study of neurological immune-mediated disorders. TCRdb re-analysed the 5' RACE reads in MiXCR, keeping a single row per CDR3 protein. This table has about 120,000 distinct CDR3 sequences, roughly 3.4% appearing once. Sample: PBMCs. The receptors stem from a woman under 40 with multiple sclerosis.

This clonotype appeared many times. The rearrangement joins TRBV3-1 to TRBJ1-5; 7 bases align to TRBD1. The V segment lost 1 base and the J segment 0 bases; nucleotides outside the gene matches: 9. CDR1 LGHDT and CDR2 YNNKEL come from the germline V gene (reference sequence). The CDR3 contains 18 residues. This chain's CDR3 is CASSQARQGPYSNQPQHF. The DNA of the CDR3 is TGTGCCAGCAGCCAAGCAAGACAGGGACCCTATAGCAATCAGCCCCAGCATTTT.

This clonotype was detected ten times or more. The V call is TRBV5-1, the J call TRBJ2-2; possibly TRBD2 for D (5 bases). Germline CDR1 and CDR2: SGHRS and YFSETQ. The CDR3 is 15 residues long. Trimming took 3 bases from V and 4 from J, leaving 13 bases between them. The CDR3 is CASSSGLMGTGELFF. DNA for the CDR3: TGCGCCAGCAGCTCAGGACTTATGGGCACCGGGGAGCTGTTTTTT. Based on the CDR3 plus reference TRBV5-1 and TRBJ2-2, the full variable domain is KAGVTQTPRYLIKTRGQQVTLSCSPISGHRSVSWYQQTPGQGLQFLFEYFSETQRNKGNFPGRFSGRQFSNSRSEMNVSTLELGDSALYLCASSSGLMGTGELFFGEGSRLTVL.

This clonotype came up many times. This chain joins TRBV7-2 and TRBJ2-7; D is ambiguous. V shed 5 bases and J shed 6 bases, with 11 bases lying between them. CDR1 SGHTA and CDR2 FQGNSA come from the germline V gene. The CDR3 runs to 12 residues. Written as DNA, the CDR3 is TGTGCCAGCAGCCCCCGGTTGGGCGAGCAGTACTTC. Its protein product is CASSPRLGEQYF.

This clonotype was seen at least ten times. CDR3 nucleotide sequence: TGCGCCAGCAGTGACCGGGGAAATGGCTACACCTTC. Protein sequence: CASSDRGNGYTF. The chain employs TRBV10-2 and TRBJ1-2, with D unclear. Per the germline V gene, CDR1 is WSHSY and CDR2 is SAAADI. The CDR3 covers 12 residues. The ends were cut back, 3 bases at V and 6 bases at J, with 8 bases in the middle.

Ten or more counts support this clonotype. The genes are TRBV6-5 and TRBJ2-3, with 7 nucleotides matching TRBD2. Germline V lookup: CDR1 MNHEY, CDR2 SVGAGI. The V and J ends lost 0 bases and 2 bases, in that order; junction bases with no gene match: 5. The CDR3 is 16 amino acids. CDR3 amino acids: CASSYSSGPLTDTQYF. The CDR3 region has the DNA TGTGCCAGCAGTTACTCTAGCGGGCCCCTCACAGATACGCAGTATTTT.

This clonotype has ten or more counts. This rearrangement joins TRBV6-1 to TRBJ1-1; D may be TRBD1 (5 bases). Trimming took 1 base from V and 3 from J, leaving 15 bases between them. The CDR3 covers 16 residues. CDR1 is MNHNS, CDR2 SASEGT, per germline. The CDR3 protein is CASSEGRGRSYTEAFF. DNA for the CDR3: TGTGCCAGCAGTGAAGGACGGGGGAGGTCGTACACTGAAGCTTTCTTT.

The V gene is TRBV12-3 or TRBV12-4, the J gene TRBJ2-5; 7 nucleotides line up with TRBD2. With 6 bases clipped from V and 5 bases from J, the junction kept 6 bases outside the gene matches. This CDR3 region has 13 residues. The CDR3 DNA is TGTGCCAGCAGAATCGGGGGGTGGGAGACCCAGTACTTC. It encodes CASRIGGWETQYF.

This clonotype has ten or more counts. The chain combines TRBV5-6 with TRBJ1-5; D unclear. Germline V CDR1 and CDR2: SGHDT, YYEEEE. The CDR3 totals 18 residues. Trimming took 10 bases from V and 2 from J, leaving 28 bases between them. The CDR3 loop is CAYPPVALTQSCNQPQHF. DNA for the CDR3: TGTGCCTACCCCCCGGTGGCTCTAACACAATCATGCAATCAGCCCCAGCATTTT.

This clonotype has at least ten counts. The DNA of the CDR3 is TGTGCCAGCAGCGTAGCGGCGGGAATCGGGGAGCTGTTTTTT. As protein: CASSVAAGIGELFF. The chain joins TRBV9 to TRBJ2-2, with TRBD2 as a possible D gene (6 bases). Trimming shortened V by 0 bases and J by 7 bases, and 10 bases separated the two germline ends. The germline V gene encodes CDR1 SGDLS and CDR2 YYNGEE. This CDR3 comprises 14 residues.

The table lists this clonotype with many counts. The V call is TRBV5-1, the J call TRBJ2-6; D ambiguous. This CDR3 has 18 residues. Germline CDR1 is SGHRS and CDR2 is YFSETQ. The V end was cut by 0 bases, the J end by 1 base, with 14 bases between. The CDR3 DNA reads TGCGCCAGCAGCTTGGCCCTTATGCCGGTTTCTGGGGCCAACGTCCTGACTTTC. This gives the protein CASSLALMPVSGANVLTF. The variable domain in full, completed from reference TRBV5-1 and TRBJ2-6, reads KAGVTQTPRYLIKTRGQQVTLSCSPISGHRSVSWYQQTPGQGLQFLFEYFSETQRNKGNFPGRFSGRQFSNSRSEMNVSTLELGDSALYLCASSLALMPVSGANVLTFGAGSRLTVL.

The J gene is TRBJ1-1, the V gene TRBV18, with D possibly matching TRBD1 (6 bases). V lost 2 bases and J 0 bases, leaving 16 bases between the germline ends. The CDR3 has 17 amino acids. Germline lookup yields CDR1 KGHSH and CDR2 LQKENI. CDR3 sequence reads: CASSPAGGGRMNTEAFF. The DNA for the CDR3 is TGTGCCAGCTCACCAGCGGGGGGGGGCAGGATGAACACTGAAGCTTTCTTT. The variable domain in full, completed from reference TRBV18 and TRBJ1-1, reads NAGVMQNPRHLVRRRGQEARLRCSPMKGHSHVYWYRQLPEEGLKFMVYLQKENIIDESGMPKERFSAEFPKEGPSILRIQQVVRGDSAAYFCASSPAGGGRMNTEAFFGQGTRLTVV.

Ten or more counts support this clonotype. The chain combines TRBV7-9 with TRBJ2-3; D is unresolved. The CDR3 covers 13 residues. The ends were cut back, 3 bases at V and 3 bases at J, with 7 bases in the middle. Looked up from germline, CDR1 is SEHNR and CDR2 is FQNEAQ (reference sequence). For the CDR3, the DNA is TGTGCCAGCAGCTTTGGGATAACAGATACGCAGTATTTT. It translates to CASSFGITDTQYF.

This clonotype was seen ten or more times. This chain connects TRBV29-1 to TRBJ1-2; perhaps TRBD1 as D (5 bases). The CDR3 loop spans 14 amino acids. The V gene's germline CDR1 is SQVTM and CDR2 ANQGSEA. V lost 4 bases to trimming and J lost 3 bases, with 15 bases between them. CDR3: CSVVTGELHYGYTF. CDR3 DNA: TGCAGCGTTGTCACAGGAGAACTCCACTATGGCTACACCTTC. The whole variable domain, remainder taken from reference TRBV29-1 and TRBJ1-2, is SAVISQKPSRDICQRGTSLTIQCQVDSQVTMMFWYRQQPGQSLTLIATANQGSEATYESGFVIDKFPISRPNLTFSTLTVSNMSPEDSSIYLCSVVTGELHYGYTFGSGTRLTVV.

This clonotype has a count of ten or more. The chain uses TRBV9 and TRBJ1-2; 8 nucleotides match TRBD1. The germline V gene has CDR1 SGDLS and CDR2 YYNGEE. After removal of 3 bases from V and 7 bases from J, the junction contained 8 bases not matched to a gene. The CDR3 length is 14 residues. Here the CDR3 DNA reads TGTGCCAGCAGCGCCGACAGGGGAGATAGTGGCTACACCTTC. Protein sequence: CASSADRGDSGYTF.

Ten or more counts support this clonotype. The rearrangement uses TRBV5-1 and TRBJ1-6; 8 bases fit TRBD1. Per the germline V gene, CDR1 is SGHRS and CDR2 is YFSETQ. This CDR3 contains 16 residues. V gave up 4 bases and J gave up 8 bases; unmatched junction bases: 11. CDR3 loop: CASSPPAGTGYSPLHF. DNA of the CDR3: TGCGCCAGCAGCCCTCCAGCCGGGACAGGATATTCACCCCTCCACTTT.

This clonotype was detected ten times or more. V and J are TRBV12-3 or TRBV12-4 and TRBJ2-5; perhaps D is TRBD1 or TRBD2 (5 bases each). Trimming took 6 bases from V and 5 from J, leaving 16 bases between them. The length of the CDR3 is 14 residues. The CDR3 sequence: CASSPGYGAETQYF. DNA for the CDR3: TGTGCCAGCAGCCCCGGGTACGGGGCCGAGACCCAGTACTTC.

This clonotype was seen ten or more times. The gene calls are TRBV5-1 and TRBJ1-2; TRBD1 is a possible D gene (6 bases). This CDR3 is built from 14 residues. Germline CDR1 reads SGHRS; CDR2 reads YFSETQ. Trimming took off 4 bases at V and 8 bases at J, with 18 bases between the two ends. The CDR3 coding sequence is TGCGCCAGCAGCCCAGAGGGACAAGATCTCGGCTACACCTTC. It yields the protein CASSPEGQDLGYTF.